What follows describes a single T cell receptor (beta chain). Its matching antigen is unknown. Other DNA variants within this sample encode the same CDR3. This sample is part of a study of cytomegalovirus exposure and HLA in healthy donors. Whole-study findings and limits: In a later analysis, at a false discovery rate of 0.05, roughly 16,000 TCR beta sequences matched HLA alleles. Most sequenced TCRs were rare (though some public TCRs occurred in many donors).

Per germline, CDR1 MNHEY and CDR2 SVGAGI. The CDR3 has 12 residues. The V segment lost 10 bases and the J segment 2 bases; nucleotides outside the gene matches: 3. PCR employed 60 Vbeta and 13 Jbeta primers. Assay used: immunoSEQ multiplex PCR; TCRdb lists only in-frame clones, some missing. The sample lists over 150,000 clones, approximately 80% occurring once. This clonotype originated in a woman aged 25 to 45 in good health and CMV-seronegative. The V call is TRBV6-5, the J call TRBJ1-2, with 8 nucleotides matching TRBD1. Sequences were obtained from PBMCs. The CDR3 DNA reads as TGTGCCACTCGGACAGGGAACTATGGCTACACCTTC. This translates into CATRTGNYGYTF.